A selection of T cell receptor beta chains follows, all from one sample in a study of T cells in tuberculosis. Only in-frame clones appear in the TCRdb table, and some are missing; sequencing was by immunoSEQ multiplex PCR. The sample has tens of thousands of clones, about 94% seen once. The sample taken for sequencing was PBMCs. The receptors were gathered from a donor aged 5 to 30 with latent tuberculosis or without tuberculosis infection. Both conserved end residues are part of each CDR3. The order of the fields is clone size, V gene, J gene, D gene, CDR3 DNA, CDR3 protein. The D gene is left open where the match is weak. For some rows the clone size is stated as once, few or many, or as a class when expanded; others skip it.

>-|TRBV2|TRBJ1-2|-
TGTGCCAGCACCCCGCGTGGAGTAAATGGCTACACCTTC
CASTPRGVNGYTF
>-|TRBV6-5|TRBJ2-5|TRBD1
TGTGCCAGCAGTTACCCCGACAGGGACGGGGAGACCCAGTACTTC
CASSYPDRDGETQYF
>-|TRBV19|TRBJ2-2|TRBD1
TGTGCCAGTATAAATTTGGGGACAGGGGGCTTAGTCAACACCGGGGAGCTGTTTTTT
CASINLGTGGLVNTGELFF
>-|TRBV5-1|TRBJ1-2|TRBD1
TGCGCCAGCACCCGGGACAGGGGTTCTGGCTACACCTTC
CASTRDRGSGYTF
>-|TRBV6-5|TRBJ2-1|TRBD2
TGTGCCAGCAGACAGAGCGGGGGAGGTTACAATGAGCAGTTCTTC
CASRQSGGGYNEQFF
>-|TRBV18|TRBJ1-1|TRBD1
TGTGCCAGCTCACCAGTTTGGACAGGGCCTATGAACACTGAAGCTTTCTTT
CASSPVWTGPMNTEAFF
>-|TRBV5-1|TRBJ2-6|TRBD1
TGCGCCAGCAGCCCTCCCGGGACAGGGGGCTCTGGGGCCAACGTCCTGACTTTC
CASSPPGTGGSGANVLTF
>-|TRBV7-3|TRBJ1-5|-
TGTGCCAGCAGCTTGGACAGCTCCTCTAATCAGCCCCAGCATTTT
CASSLDSSSNQPQHF
>-|TRBV7-9|TRBJ2-7|-
TGTGCCGCCCAAGACAGAAACCTGCCTGACAACGAGCAGTACTTC
CAAQDRNLPDNEQYF
>-|TRBV6-1|TRBJ1-1|-
TGTGCCAGCAGTAGTGGCAGTTTGAACACTGAAGCTTTCTTT
CASSSGSLNTEAFF
>-|TRBV5-5|TRBJ1-2|-
TGTGCCAGCAGCCTGGACTTTGGCTACACCTTC
CASSLDFGYTF
>-|TRBV4-1|TRBJ1-5|TRBD1
TGCGCCAGCAGCCAAGTGGGGCCTCCCCCGGGACAGGGCCCCCAAGGTCGTCAGCCCCAGCATTTT
CASSQVGPPPGQGPQGRQPQHF
>-|TRBV21-1|TRBJ2-7|-
TGTGCCAGCAGCACAAGAAAGGGTAGGGACAGGCGAACCTACGAGCAGTACTTC
CASSTRKGRDRRTYEQYF
>few|TRBV25-1|TRBJ2-3|TRBD2
TGTGCCAGCAGTGAATGGGCTAGCGGGGGACTCACAGATACGCAGTATTTT
CASSEWASGGLTDTQYF
>-|TRBV5-8|TRBJ1-6|-
TGTGCCAGCATTCGTCGGAGAGGCTATAATTCACCCCTCCACTTT
CASIRRRGYNSPLHF
>-|TRBV7-2|TRBJ1-1|-
TGTGCCAGCAGCTTAGCAGGTCCGCCGAGGGCTTTCTTT
CASSLAGPPRAFF